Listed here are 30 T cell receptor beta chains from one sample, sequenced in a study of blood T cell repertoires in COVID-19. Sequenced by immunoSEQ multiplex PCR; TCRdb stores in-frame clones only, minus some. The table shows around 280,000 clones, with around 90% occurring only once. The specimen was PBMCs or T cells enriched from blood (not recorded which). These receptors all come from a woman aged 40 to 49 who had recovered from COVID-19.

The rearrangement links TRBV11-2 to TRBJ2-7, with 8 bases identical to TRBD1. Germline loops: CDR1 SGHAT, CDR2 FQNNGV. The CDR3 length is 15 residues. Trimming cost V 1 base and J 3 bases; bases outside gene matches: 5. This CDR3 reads CASSLGTGRLYEQYF. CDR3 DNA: TGTGCCAGCAGCTTAGGGACAGGGCGACTCTACGAGCAGTACTTC.

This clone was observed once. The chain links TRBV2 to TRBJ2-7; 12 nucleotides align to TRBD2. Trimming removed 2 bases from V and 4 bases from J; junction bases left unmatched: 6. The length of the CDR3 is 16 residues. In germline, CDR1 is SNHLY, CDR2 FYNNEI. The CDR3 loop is CASSERLAGAGYEQYF. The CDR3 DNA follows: TGTGCCAGCAGTGAACGACTAGCGGGAGCCGGGTACGAGCAGTACTTC.

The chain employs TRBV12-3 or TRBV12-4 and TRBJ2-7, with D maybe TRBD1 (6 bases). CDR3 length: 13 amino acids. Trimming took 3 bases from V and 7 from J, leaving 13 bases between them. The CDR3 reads CASSFGRQVEQYF. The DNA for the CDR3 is TGTGCCAGCAGTTTTGGGAGACAGGTTGAGCAGTACTTC.

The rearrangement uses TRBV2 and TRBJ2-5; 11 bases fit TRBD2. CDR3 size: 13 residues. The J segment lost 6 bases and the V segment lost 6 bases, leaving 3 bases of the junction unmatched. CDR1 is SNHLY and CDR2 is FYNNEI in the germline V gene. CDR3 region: CASRTSGMKTQYF. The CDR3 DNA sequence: TGTGCCAGCAGGACTAGCGGGATGAAGACCCAGTACTTC.

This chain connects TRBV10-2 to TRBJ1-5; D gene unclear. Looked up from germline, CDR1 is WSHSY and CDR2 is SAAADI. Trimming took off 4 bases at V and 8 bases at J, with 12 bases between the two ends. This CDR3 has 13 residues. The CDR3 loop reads CASSVQALEPQHF. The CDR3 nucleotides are TGCGCCAGCAGTGTCCAGGCGTTGGAGCCCCAGCATTTT.

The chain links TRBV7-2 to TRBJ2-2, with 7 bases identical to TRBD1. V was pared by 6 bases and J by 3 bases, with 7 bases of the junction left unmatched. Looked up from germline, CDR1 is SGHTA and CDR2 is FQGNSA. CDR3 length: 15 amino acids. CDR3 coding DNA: TGTGCCAGCAGACAGGGGAGACAGGACACCGGGGAGCTGTTTTTT. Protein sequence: CASRQGRQDTGELFF.

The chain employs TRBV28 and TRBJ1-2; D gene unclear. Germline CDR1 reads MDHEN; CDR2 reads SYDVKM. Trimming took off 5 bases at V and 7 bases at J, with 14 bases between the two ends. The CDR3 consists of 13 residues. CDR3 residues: CASSLRGLGGYTF. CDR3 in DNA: TGTGCCAGCAGTCTCAGAGGGCTAGGTGGCTACACCTTC.

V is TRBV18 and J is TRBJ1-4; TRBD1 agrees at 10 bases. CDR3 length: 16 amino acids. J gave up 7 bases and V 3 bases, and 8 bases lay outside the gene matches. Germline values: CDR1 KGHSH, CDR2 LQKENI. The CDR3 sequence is CASSPRPGQGTEKLFF. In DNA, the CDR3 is TGTGCCAGCTCACCGAGACCGGGACAGGGGACTGAAAAACTGTTTTTT.

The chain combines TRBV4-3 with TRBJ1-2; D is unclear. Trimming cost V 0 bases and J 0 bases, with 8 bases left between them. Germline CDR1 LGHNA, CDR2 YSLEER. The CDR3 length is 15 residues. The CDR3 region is CASSQDEGTNYGYTF. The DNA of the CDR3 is TGCGCCAGCAGCCAAGATGAGGGAACTAACTATGGCTACACCTTC.

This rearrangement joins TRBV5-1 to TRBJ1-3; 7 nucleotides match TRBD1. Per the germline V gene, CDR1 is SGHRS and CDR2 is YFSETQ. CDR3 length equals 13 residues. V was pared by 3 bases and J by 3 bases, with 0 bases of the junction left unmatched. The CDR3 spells CASSSGGGNTIYF. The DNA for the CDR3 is TGCGCCAGCAGCTCAGGGGGTGGAAACACCATATATTTT.

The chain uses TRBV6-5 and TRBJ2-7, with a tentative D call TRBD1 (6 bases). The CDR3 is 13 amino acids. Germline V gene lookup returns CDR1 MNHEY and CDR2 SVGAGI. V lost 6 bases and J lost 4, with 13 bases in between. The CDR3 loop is CASSQDSIYEQYF. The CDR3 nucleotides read TGTGCCAGCAGCCAGGACAGCATATACGAGCAGTACTTC.

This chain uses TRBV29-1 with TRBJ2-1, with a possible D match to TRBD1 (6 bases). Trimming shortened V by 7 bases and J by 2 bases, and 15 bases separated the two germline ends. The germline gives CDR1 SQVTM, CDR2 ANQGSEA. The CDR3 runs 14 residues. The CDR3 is CSAGSGVTYNEQFF. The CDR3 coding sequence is TGCAGCGCTGGCTCAGGGGTCACCTACAATGAGCAGTTCTTC.

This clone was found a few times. The CDR3 bases are TGTGCCATCAGTGGGGACAGAGGTCTGTACAATGAGCAGTTCTTC. Translating gives CAISGDRGLYNEQFF. The chain is built from TRBV10-3 and TRBJ2-1, with 7 bases that match TRBD1. V lost 4 bases to trimming and J lost 4 bases; unmatched junction nucleotides: 7. The CDR3 is 15 residues long. Germline loops: CDR1 ENHRY, CDR2 SYGVKD.

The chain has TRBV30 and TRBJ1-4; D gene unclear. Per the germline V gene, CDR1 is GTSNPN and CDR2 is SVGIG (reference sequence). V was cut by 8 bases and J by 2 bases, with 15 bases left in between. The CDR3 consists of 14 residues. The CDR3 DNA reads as TGTGCCCTACCGGGTGGCGGTACTAATGAAAAACTGTTTTTT. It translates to CALPGGGTNEKLFF.

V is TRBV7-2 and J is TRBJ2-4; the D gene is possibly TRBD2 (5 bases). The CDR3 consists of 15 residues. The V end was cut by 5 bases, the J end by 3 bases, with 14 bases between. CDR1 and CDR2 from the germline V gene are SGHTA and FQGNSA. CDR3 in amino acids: CASSPPTRGKNIQYF. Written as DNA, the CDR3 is TGTGCCAGCAGCCCCCCCACTAGAGGCAAAAACATTCAGTACTTC.

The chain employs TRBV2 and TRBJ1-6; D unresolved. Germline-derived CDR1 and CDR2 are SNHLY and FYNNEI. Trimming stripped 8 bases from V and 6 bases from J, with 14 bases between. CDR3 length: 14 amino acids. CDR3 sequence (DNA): TGTGCCAGCTCTATGGCAGGAATTAATTCACCCCTCCACTTT. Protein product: CASSMAGINSPLHF.

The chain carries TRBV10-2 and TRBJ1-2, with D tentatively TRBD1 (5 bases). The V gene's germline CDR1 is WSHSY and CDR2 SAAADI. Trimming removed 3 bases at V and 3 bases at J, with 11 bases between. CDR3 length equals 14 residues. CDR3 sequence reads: CASSDLGGDYGYTF. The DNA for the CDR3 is TGCGCCAGCAGTGACCTTGGGGGGGACTATGGCTACACCTTC.

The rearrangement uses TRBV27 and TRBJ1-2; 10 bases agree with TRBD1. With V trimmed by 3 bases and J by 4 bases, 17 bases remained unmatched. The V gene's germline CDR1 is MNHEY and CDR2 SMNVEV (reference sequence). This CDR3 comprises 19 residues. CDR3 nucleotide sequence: TGTGCCAGCAGTTTGCTCGTCCCGGGACAGGGGAAGGGGTCCTATGGCTACACCTTC. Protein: CASSLLVPGQGKGSYGYTF.

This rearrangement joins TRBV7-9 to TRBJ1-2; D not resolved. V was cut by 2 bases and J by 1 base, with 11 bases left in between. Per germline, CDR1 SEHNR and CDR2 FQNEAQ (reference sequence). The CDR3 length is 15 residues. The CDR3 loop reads CASSLLVEVNYGYTF. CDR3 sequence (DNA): TGTGCCAGCAGCTTACTCGTAGAAGTTAACTATGGCTACACCTTC.

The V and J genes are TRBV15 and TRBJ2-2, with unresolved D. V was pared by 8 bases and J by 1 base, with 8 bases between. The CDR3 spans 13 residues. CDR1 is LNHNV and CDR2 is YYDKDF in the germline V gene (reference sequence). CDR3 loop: CATASGNTGELFF. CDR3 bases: TGTGCCACCGCGTCGGGGAACACCGGGGAGCTGTTTTTT.

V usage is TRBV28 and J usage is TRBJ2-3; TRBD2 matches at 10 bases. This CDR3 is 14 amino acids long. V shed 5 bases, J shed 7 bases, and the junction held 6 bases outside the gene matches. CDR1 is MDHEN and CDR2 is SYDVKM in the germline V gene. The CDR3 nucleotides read TGTGCCAGCAGTCTAGCGGGAGTGGTGAATACGCAGTATTTT. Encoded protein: CASSLAGVVNTQYF.

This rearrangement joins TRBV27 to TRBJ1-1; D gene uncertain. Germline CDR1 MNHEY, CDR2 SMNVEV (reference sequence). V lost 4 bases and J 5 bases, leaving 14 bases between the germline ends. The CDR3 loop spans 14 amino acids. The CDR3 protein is CASSWAPPGTEAFF. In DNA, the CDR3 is TGTGCCAGCAGTTGGGCCCCGCCGGGAACTGAAGCTTTCTTT.

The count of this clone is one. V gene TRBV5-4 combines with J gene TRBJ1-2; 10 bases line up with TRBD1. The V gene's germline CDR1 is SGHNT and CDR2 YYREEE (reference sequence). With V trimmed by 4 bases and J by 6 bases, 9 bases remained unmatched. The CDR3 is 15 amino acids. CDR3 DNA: TGTGCCAGCAGCCCCTGGGACAGGGGCTCGCATGGCTACACCTTC. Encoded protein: CASSPWDRGSHGYTF.

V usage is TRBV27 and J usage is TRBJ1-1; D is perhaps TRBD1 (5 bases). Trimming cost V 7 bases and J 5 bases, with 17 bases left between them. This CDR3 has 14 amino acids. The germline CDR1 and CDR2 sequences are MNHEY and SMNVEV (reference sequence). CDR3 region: CASTSIKGPTEAFF. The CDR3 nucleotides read TGTGCCAGCACCTCAATTAAGGGGCCGACTGAAGCTTTCTTT.

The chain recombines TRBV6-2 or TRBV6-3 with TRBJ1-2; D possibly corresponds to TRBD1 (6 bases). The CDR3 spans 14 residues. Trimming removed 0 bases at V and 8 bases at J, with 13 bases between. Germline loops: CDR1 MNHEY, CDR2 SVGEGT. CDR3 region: CASSYSNRAGGYTF. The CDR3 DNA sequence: TGTGCCAGCAGTTACTCGAACAGGGCAGGCGGCTACACCTTC.

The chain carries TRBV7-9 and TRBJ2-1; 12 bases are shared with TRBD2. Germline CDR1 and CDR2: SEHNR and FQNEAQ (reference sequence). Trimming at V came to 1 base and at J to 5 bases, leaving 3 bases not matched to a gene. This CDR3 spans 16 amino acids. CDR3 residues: CASSLGSSGRDNEQFF. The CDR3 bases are TGTGCCAGCAGCTTAGGGTCTAGCGGGAGGGACAATGAGCAGTTCTTC.

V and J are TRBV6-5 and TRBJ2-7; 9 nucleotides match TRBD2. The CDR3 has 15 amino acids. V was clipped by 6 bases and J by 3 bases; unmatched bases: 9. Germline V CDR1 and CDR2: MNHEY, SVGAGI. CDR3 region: CASRENSGSVYEQYF. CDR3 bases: TGTGCCAGCAGGGAGAATAGCGGGAGTGTCTACGAGCAGTACTTC.

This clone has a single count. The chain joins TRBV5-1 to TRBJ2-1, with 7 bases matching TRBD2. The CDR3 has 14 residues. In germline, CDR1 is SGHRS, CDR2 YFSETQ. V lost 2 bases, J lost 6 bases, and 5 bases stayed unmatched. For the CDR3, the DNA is TGCGCCAGCAGCTTTGGGGGAGGGCCCAATGAGCAGTTCTTC. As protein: CASSFGGGPNEQFF.

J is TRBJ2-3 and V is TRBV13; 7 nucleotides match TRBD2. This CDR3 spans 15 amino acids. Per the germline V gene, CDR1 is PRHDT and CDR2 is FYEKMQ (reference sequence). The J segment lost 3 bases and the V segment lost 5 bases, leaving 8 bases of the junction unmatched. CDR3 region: CASSGRDYGTDTQYF. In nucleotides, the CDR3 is TGTGCCAGCAGCGGGCGGGACTATGGAACAGATACGCAGTATTTT.

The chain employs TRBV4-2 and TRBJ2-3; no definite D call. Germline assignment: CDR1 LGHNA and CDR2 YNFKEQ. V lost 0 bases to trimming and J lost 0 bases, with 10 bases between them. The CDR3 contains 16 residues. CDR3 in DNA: TGTGCCAGCAGCCAAGATCGAACAGCCAGCACAGATACGCAGTATTTT. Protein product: CASSQDRTASTDTQYF.